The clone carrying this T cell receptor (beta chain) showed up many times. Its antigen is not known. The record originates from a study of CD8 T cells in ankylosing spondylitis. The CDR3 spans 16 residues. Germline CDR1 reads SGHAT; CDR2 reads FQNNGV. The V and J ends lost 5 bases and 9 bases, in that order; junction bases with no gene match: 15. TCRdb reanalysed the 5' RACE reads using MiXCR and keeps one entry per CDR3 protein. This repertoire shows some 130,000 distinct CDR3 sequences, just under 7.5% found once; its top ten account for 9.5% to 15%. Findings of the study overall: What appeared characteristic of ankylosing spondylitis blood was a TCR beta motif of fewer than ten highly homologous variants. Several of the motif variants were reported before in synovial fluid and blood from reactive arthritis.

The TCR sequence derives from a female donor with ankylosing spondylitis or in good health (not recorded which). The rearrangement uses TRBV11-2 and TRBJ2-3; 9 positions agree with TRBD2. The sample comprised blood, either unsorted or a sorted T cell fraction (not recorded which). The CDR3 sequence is CASSRDWREGKGTQYF. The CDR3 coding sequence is TGTGCCAGCAGCCGTGACTGGCGGGAGGGAAAAGGCACGCAGTATTTT.